This T cell receptor beta chain was sequenced during a study of control samples from healthy donors and cancer patients. Assay: immunoSEQ multiplex PCR; the TCRdb copy retains only in-frame clones and omits some. Of roughly 450,000 clones in the sample, around nine tenths were seen once. The CDR3 is made up of 17 amino acids. CDR1 is MNHEY and CDR2 is SMNVEV in the germline V gene (reference sequence). V was pared by 4 bases and J by 4 bases, with 8 bases of the junction left unmatched. This TCR came from a man in his forties with head and neck cancer. The rearrangement links TRBV27 to TRBJ2-1; 12 bases match TRBD2. Sample: PBMCs. The DNA for the CDR3 is TGTGCCAGCAGTTCTACCCTAGCGGGAGGGTCTTACAATGAGCAGTTCTTC. This sequence encodes CASSSTLAGGSYNEQFF.